Described below is a single T cell receptor (beta chain) sequence and its context. The entry originates in a study of T cell responses to AZD1222 COVID-19 vaccine. This CDR3 region has 16 residues. Looked up from germline, CDR1 is MDHEN and CDR2 is SYDVKM. Trimming cost V 3 bases and J 1 base, with 16 bases left between them. Produced via immunoSEQ multiplex PCR; TCRdb's table is partial and in-frame only. The sample records some 150,000 clones, around nine tenths being singletons. This clonotype was sampled from an adult in good health. The chain joins TRBV28 to TRBJ2-7; D is ambiguous. The material was peripheral blood, obtained on day 0 of AZD1222 vaccination. CDR3 amino acids: CASSLAGKWGSYEQYF. DNA of the CDR3: TGTGCCAGCAGTTTGGCAGGAAAATGGGGTTCCTACGAGCAGTACTTC.